Listed below are T cell receptor beta chains from one sample, sequenced in a study of cytomegalovirus exposure and HLA in healthy donors. Sequenced by immunoSEQ multiplex PCR; TCRdb stores in-frame clones only, minus some. The data show roughly 120,000 clones, and the top ten clones hold roughly 1%. The sequencing sample was made of PBMCs. These receptors all come from a man aged 18 to 29 in good health and CMV-seronegative. CDR3s include the opening cysteine and the closing phenylalanine or tryptophan. D genes are given only for firm matches.

J: TRBJ1-1
D: NA
V: TRBV4-2
DNA: TGTGCCAGCAGCCAAGTGGGAGGGAGCCAATATGAAGCTTTCTTT
CDR3: CASSQVGGSQYEAFF

J: TRBJ1-6
D: NA
V: TRBV9
DNA: TGTGCCAGCAGCGTAGTCCCGGGGAACAATTCACCCCTCCACTTT
CDR3: CASSVVPGNNSPLHF

J: TRBJ2-5
D: NA
V: TRBV28
DNA: TGTGCCAGCAGCCCCACCTCCCCAGGCGAACAAGAGACCCAGTACTTC
CDR3: CASSPTSPGEQETQYF

J: TRBJ2-2
D: NA
V: TRBV18
DNA: TGTGCCAGCTCACCGGGACTGATGAACACCGGGGAGCTGTTTTTT
CDR3: CASSPGLMNTGELFF

J: TRBJ2-7
D: NA
V: TRBV7-6
DNA: TGTGCCAGCAGCTTAGAAATCCCTTACGAGCAGTACTTC
CDR3: CASSLEIPYEQYF

J: TRBJ2-3
D: NA
V: TRBV18
DNA: TGTGCCAGCTCCTCTTCCCGGAGACTTAGCACAGATACGCAGTATTTT
CDR3: CASSSSRRLSTDTQYF

J: TRBJ2-7
D: NA
V: TRBV11-2
DNA: TGTGCCAGCAGCGAGCGTGTCCTAGGCGGGAACGAGCAGTACTTC
CDR3: CASSERVLGGNEQYF

J: TRBJ1-5
D: NA
V: TRBV19
DNA: TGTGCCAGTAGTATAGACCCGGGACAAGACTATCAGCCCCAGCATTTT
CDR3: CASSIDPGQDYQPQHF

J: TRBJ1-1
D: NA
V: TRBV29-1
DNA: TGCAGCGCGCAACTGGGACAGAACACTGAAGCTTTCTTT
CDR3: CSAQLGQNTEAFF

J: TRBJ2-3
D: TRBD1
V: TRBV9
DNA: TGTGCCAGCAGCGTAAGGGACAGGGTATCCACAGATACGCAGTATTTT
CDR3: CASSVRDRVSTDTQYF

J: TRBJ2-3
D: TRBD1
V: TRBV19
DNA: TGTGCCAGCCGAGCTAGGGGGCGCACAGATACGCAGTATTTT
CDR3: CASRARGRTDTQYF

J: TRBJ2-5
D: NA
V: TRBV10-2
DNA: TGCGCCAGCAAGAACGACAGGAGAACAAGAGAGGCCCAGTACTTC
CDR3: CASKNDRRTREAQYF

J: TRBJ1-5
D: NA
V: TRBV4-1
DNA: TGCGCCAGCAGCCGACTACTACGTAGGGTCAATCAGCCCCAGCATTTT
CDR3: CASSRLLRRVNQPQHF

J: TRBJ2-3
D: TRBD2
V: TRBV19
DNA: TGTGCCAGTAGTGCTGCCAGGGCTAGCGGGCTAGGGGATACGCAGTATTTT
CDR3: CASSAARASGLGDTQYF

J: TRBJ2-6
D: NA
V: TRBV7-9
DNA: TGTGCCAGCACGGACAAAAACTCTGGGGCCAACGTCCTGACTTTC
CDR3: CASTDKNSGANVLTF

J: TRBJ2-7
D: NA
V: TRBV27
DNA: TGTGCCAGCAGTTCCGGCGTGGGGACACCTTACTACGAGCAGTACTTC
CDR3: CASSSGVGTPYYEQYF

J: TRBJ2-7
D: NA
V: TRBV27
DNA: TGTGCCAGCGGACGGGACTTAAATATCTACGAGCAGTACTTC
CDR3: CASGRDLNIYEQYF

J: TRBJ2-3
D: TRBD2
V: TRBV7-3
DNA: TGTGCCAGCAGCCCACGGGGGGGGGCTAGCGGTGTATGGACAGATACGCAGTATTTT
CDR3: CASSPRGGASGVWTDTQYF

J: TRBJ1-2
D: TRBD1
V: TRBV5-1
DNA: TGCGCCAGCAGCTTGGATGGGGGGACAGGTATTTTCTATGGCTACACCTTC
CDR3: CASSLDGGTGIFYGYTF

J: TRBJ2-7
D: TRBD2
V: TRBV11-2
DNA: TGTGCCAGCAGCTTAGGGGTAGCGGGAGGAACCTACGAGCAGTACTTC
CDR3: CASSLGVAGGTYEQYF

J: TRBJ2-3
D: NA
V: TRBV28
DNA: TGTGCCAGCAGTCCTCGACTCACAGATACGCAGTATTTT
CDR3: CASSPRLTDTQYF

J: TRBJ1-5
D: TRBD1
V: TRBV19
DNA: TGTGCCAGTCAACTGGACAGGGGCCATCAGCCCCAGCATTTT
CDR3: CASQLDRGHQPQHF

J: TRBJ1-1
D: NA
V: TRBV2
DNA: TGTGCCAGCAGTCGGGTGGACTCTGGTAAAGCTTTCTTT
CDR3: CASSRVDSGKAFF

J: TRBJ1-5
D: TRBD1
V: TRBV15
DNA: TGTGCCACCAGCAGAGATCTAGGACAGGGGCCTAATCAGCCCCAGCATTTT
CDR3: CATSRDLGQGPNQPQHF

J: TRBJ2-5
D: TRBD2
V: TRBV5-4
DNA: TGTGCCAGCAGCCGAGTAGCGGGAGGGCTTGGGGAGACCCAGTACTTC
CDR3: CASSRVAGGLGETQYF

J: TRBJ2-7
D: NA
V: TRBV11-2
DNA: TGTGCCAGCAGCATGGGACATGGGACGGGTTACGAGCAGTACTTC
CDR3: CASSMGHGTGYEQYF

J: TRBJ1-1
D: NA
V: TRBV5-1
DNA: TGCGCCAGCAGCGAGGGACACCGGAACACTGAAGCTTTCTTT
CDR3: CASSEGHRNTEAFF

J: TRBJ1-5
D: TRBD1
V: TRBV28
DNA: TGTGCCACCGGAGGGGGCAGGGGGGATCAGCCCCAGCATTTT
CDR3: CATGGGRGDQPQHF

J: TRBJ2-5
D: TRBD1
V: TRBV11-1
DNA: TGTGCCAGCAGCCAAAACAGGGGAGAGACCCAGTACTTC
CDR3: CASSQNRGETQYF

J: TRBJ1-5
D: NA
V: TRBV19
DNA: TGTGCCAGTAAGTACACAACGAAAGATCAGCCCCAGCATTTT
CDR3: CASKYTTKDQPQHF

J: TRBJ2-1
D: TRBD2
V: TRBV18
DNA: TGTGCCAGCTCACGCAGGTCTAGCGGGGGGTACTACAATGAGCAGTTCTTC
CDR3: CASSRRSSGGYYNEQFF

J: TRBJ1-6
D: NA
V: TRBV5-4
DNA: TGTGCCAGCAGCTTGGAAGGGGTTACTAATTCACCCCTCCACTTT
CDR3: CASSLEGVTNSPLHF

J: TRBJ1-5
D: NA
V: TRBV28
DNA: TGTGCCAGCCCCCCCAGAAGGACAGTGGACAGCAATCAGCCCCAGCATTTT
CDR3: CASPPRRTVDSNQPQHF

J: TRBJ1-1
D: NA
V: TRBV19
DNA: TGTGCCAGTAGTATAGGGTCAGGGCAGGAAGCTTTCTTT
CDR3: CASSIGSGQEAFF

J: TRBJ2-1
D: TRBD1
V: TRBV9
DNA: TGTGCCAGCAGCGACGGACAGGGGCCCTACAATGAGCAGTTCTTC
CDR3: CASSDGQGPYNEQFF

J: TRBJ1-2
D: NA
V: TRBV9
DNA: TGTGCCAGCAGCGTCGACTATTCTAACTATGGCTACACCTTC
CDR3: CASSVDYSNYGYTF

J: TRBJ1-1
D: NA
V: TRBV6-1
DNA: TGTGCCAGCAGAGATCGGGAGGCATGGAACACTGAAGCTTTCTTT
CDR3: CASRDREAWNTEAFF

J: TRBJ1-1
D: NA
V: TRBV30
DNA: TGTGCCTGGAAAACAGGCTACACGGCTGAAGCTTTCTTT
CDR3: CAWKTGYTAEAFF

J: TRBJ1-2
D: TRBD1
V: TRBV5-1
DNA: TGCGCCAGCAGCTTGGCAGGGACAGGTACTAACTATGGCTACACCTTC
CDR3: CASSLAGTGTNYGYTF

J: TRBJ2-7
D: TRBD2
V: TRBV7-8
DNA: TGTGCCAGCAGCTTAGAAGTAGCGGGAGGCTACGAGCAGTACTTC
CDR3: CASSLEVAGGYEQYF

J: TRBJ1-2
D: NA
V: TRBV28
DNA: TGTGCCAGCCTCCAGTTGCAGGGCGGCTATGGCTACACCTTC
CDR3: CASLQLQGGYGYTF

J: TRBJ2-1
D: NA
V: TRBV4-1
DNA: TGCGCCAGCAGGGGGATAGGGGACAATGAGCAGTTCTTC
CDR3: CASRGIGDNEQFF

J: TRBJ1-2
D: TRBD1
V: TRBV6-4
DNA: TGTGCCAGCAGCCTAGGGGGCAACTATGGCTACACCTTC
CDR3: CASSLGGNYGYTF

J: TRBJ2-4
D: TRBD1
V: TRBV15
DNA: TGTGCCACCAGCAATGACAGGGTCGGAAACATTCAGTACTTC
CDR3: CATSNDRVGNIQYF

J: TRBJ2-2
D: NA
V: TRBV7-9
DNA: TGTGCCAGCACCCCACGGGGGGCAGCGAACACCGGGGAGCTGTTTTTT
CDR3: CASTPRGAANTGELFF

J: TRBJ1-5
D: NA
V: TRBV15
DNA: TGTGCCACCAGCAGACCAAATGTTGGGGTTGTGACGACTAAATATAGCAATCAGCCCCAGCATTTT
CDR3: CATSRPNVGVVTTKYSNQPQHF

J: TRBJ1-1
D: NA
V: TRBV5-4
DNA: TGTGCCAGCAGCCCGAGGGACACCTCGAACACTGAAGCTTTCTTT
CDR3: CASSPRDTSNTEAFF

J: TRBJ2-5
D: TRBD2
V: TRBV19
DNA: TGTGCCAGTAGTATTCCGGGACTAGCGGGAGGGGAGACCCAGTACTTC
CDR3: CASSIPGLAGGETQYF

J: TRBJ1-1
D: TRBD1
V: TRBV28
DNA: TGTGCCAGCAGCCGTCGGGACAGCCACACTGAAGCTTTCTTT
CDR3: CASSRRDSHTEAFF

J: TRBJ2-1
D: TRBD2
V: TRBV5-4
DNA: TGTGCCAGCAGCCACGGGACTAGCGGGAGCAATGAGCAGTTCTTC
CDR3: CASSHGTSGSNEQFF

J: TRBJ2-1
D: NA
V: TRBV1
DNA: TGCACCAGCAGCCCTGAACGGACTAGCGGGAGCAATGAGCAGTTCTTC
CDR3: CTSSPERTSGSNEQFF

J: TRBJ2-1
D: NA
V: TRBV5-1
DNA: TGCGCCAGCAGCTTGGTAGCGGCGGGTTTAACCTACAATGAGCAGTTCTTC
CDR3: CASSLVAAGLTYNEQFF

J: TRBJ2-1
D: TRBD2
V: TRBV12-5
DNA: TGTGCTAGCGGGACCGGGACTAGCGGGGGGTATAGCTCCTACAATGAGCAGTTCTTC
CDR3: CASGTGTSGGYSSYNEQFF

J: TRBJ1-4
D: NA
V: TRBV4-2
DNA: TGTGCCAGCAGCCAAGCGAATGAAAAACTGTTTTTT
CDR3: CASSQANEKLFF

J: TRBJ2-4
D: NA
V: TRBV5-1
DNA: TGCGCCAGCAGCTTTAACAGGCAGTGGGACATTCAGTACTTC
CDR3: CASSFNRQWDIQYF